This T cell receptor beta chain comes out of a study of ipilimumab plus nivolumab after autologous stem cell transplantation. For the study at large: A median of about eight nivolumab and 4 or 5 ipilimumab doses were given. The DLBCL group included primary refractory and relapsed cases.

Checkpoint therapy with ipilimumab 1 mg/kg began 14 to 28 days after transplant. Study-wide results and limits: The authors say TCR, Treg and microbiome findings warrant further study.

Germline V gene data show CDR1 as LNHNV and CDR2 as YYDKDF (reference sequence). V was trimmed by 5 bases and J by 3 bases, leaving 14 bases between them. The CDR3 has 15 amino acids. Method: immunoSEQ multiplex PCR; TCRdb's copy keeps in-frame clones and lacks some. The data show roughly 86,000 clones, over 80% seen once. On this clone itself: The antigen remains undetermined.

V gene TRBV15 combines with J gene TRBJ1-3; perhaps TRBD1 as D (6 bases). Sequencing used PBMCs, obtained in a trial of ipilimumab plus nivolumab as post-transplant consolidation. This TCR was recovered from a male donor with diffuse large B-cell lymphoma. CDR3 nucleotide sequence: TGTGCCACCAGCCCGGGGGCAGTGGGTGGAAACACCATATATTTT. It translates to CATSPGAVGGNTIYF.